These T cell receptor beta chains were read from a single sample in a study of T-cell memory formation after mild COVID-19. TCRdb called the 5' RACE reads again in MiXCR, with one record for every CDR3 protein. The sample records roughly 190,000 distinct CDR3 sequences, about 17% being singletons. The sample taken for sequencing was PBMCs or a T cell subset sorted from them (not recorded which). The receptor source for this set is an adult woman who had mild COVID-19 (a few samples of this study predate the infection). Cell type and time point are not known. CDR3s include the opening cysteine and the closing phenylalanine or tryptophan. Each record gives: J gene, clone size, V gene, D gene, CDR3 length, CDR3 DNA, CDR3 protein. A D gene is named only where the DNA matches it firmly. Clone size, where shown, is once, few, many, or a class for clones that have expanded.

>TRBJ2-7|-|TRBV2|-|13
TGTGCCAGCAGGGGGGGGCCACTGGGCGAGCAGTACTTC
CASRGGPLGEQYF
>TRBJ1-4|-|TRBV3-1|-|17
TGTGCCAGCAGCCAAGAGACCGGGGGCGGGGTTAATGAAAAACTGTTTTTT
CASSQETGGGVNEKLFF
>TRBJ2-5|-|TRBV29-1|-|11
TGCAGCGCCAATACTTTGGAGACCCAGTACTTC
CSANTLETQYF
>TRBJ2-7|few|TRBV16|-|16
TGTGCCAGCGGACCCCGGCAGGGGCTGGTGCGCTACGAGCAGTACTTC
CASGPRQGLVRYEQYF
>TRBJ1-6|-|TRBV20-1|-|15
TGCAGTGCTAGCACCTCAGGGTCCTATAATTCACCCCTCCACTTT
CSASTSGSYNSPLHF
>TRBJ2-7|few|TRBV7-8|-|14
TGTGCCAGCAACACGGACAGTGCCTCCTACGAGCAGTACTTC
CASNTDSASYEQYF
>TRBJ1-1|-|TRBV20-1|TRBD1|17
TGCAGTGCTAGAGATTTCGCATCAGGGACAGGGGGCACTGAAGCTTTCTTT
CSARDFASGTGGTEAFF
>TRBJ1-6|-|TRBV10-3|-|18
TGTGCCACCCAAGCTCCATATGGCGGGGTAGCCTATAATTCACCCCTCCACTTT
CATQAPYGGVAYNSPLHF
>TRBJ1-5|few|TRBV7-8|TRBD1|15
TGTGCCAGCAGCTTAGGGGCAGGGGGAGGACAGCCCCAGCATTTT
CASSLGAGGGQPQHF
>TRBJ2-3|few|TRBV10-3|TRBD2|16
TGTGCCATCAGTGTATCAAGCGGGAGGGCCACAGATACGCAGTATTTT
CAISVSSGRATDTQYF
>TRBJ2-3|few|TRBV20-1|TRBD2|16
TGCAGTGCTAGGTCAACTAGCGGGGGGGCCACAGATACGCAGTATTTT
CSARSTSGGATDTQYF
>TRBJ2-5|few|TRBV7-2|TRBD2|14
TGTGCCAGCAGCTCTCCTTTGGGACTAGCGACCCAGTACTTC
CASSSPLGLATQYF
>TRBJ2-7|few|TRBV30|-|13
TGTGCCTGGAGTCTGGGCAGCGCCTACGAGCAGTACTTC
CAWSLGSAYEQYF
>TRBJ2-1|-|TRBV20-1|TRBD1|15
TGCAGTGCTAGGTTACTGGGACAGGGGGACAATGAGCAGTTCTTC
CSARLLGQGDNEQFF
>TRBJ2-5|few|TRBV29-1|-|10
TGCAGCGGGAAAGGAGAGACCCAGTACTTC
CSGKGETQYF
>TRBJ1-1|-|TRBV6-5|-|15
TGTGCCAGCAGTTACGCGCGTCAGGGCAACACTGAAGCTTTCTTT
CASSYARQGNTEAFF